These 24 T cell receptor beta chains came from one sample sequenced in a study of T cell responses to AZD1222 COVID-19 vaccine (dated by TCRdb to the early 2020s). Library creation used the immunoSEQ multiplex PCR assay. The table was pulled from immuneACCESS by TCRdb, which kept in-frame rearrangements only. Such tables lose some clones; where checked, under half of the loss comes from unresolved V genes, and the rest has no known cause. The sample has approximately 60,000 clones on record, 76% of them singletons. The ten largest clones capture over 12% of the sample. The time point label of this sample denotes: baseline before first vaccination. The sequenced sample was peripheral blood, obtained on day 0 of AZD1222 vaccination. The receptors stem from an adult in good health.

The chain is built from TRBV23-1 and TRBJ2-3; D might be TRBD2 (7 bases). TRBV23-1 is flagged as an ORF with uncertain function. This CDR3 is built from 15 residues. V gave up 3 bases and J gave up 0 bases, with 10 bases separating them. CDR3 protein: CASSQGGRSTDTQYF. The CDR3 DNA is TGCGCCAGCAGTCAGGGGGGGCGAAGCACAGATACGCAGTATTTT.

This chain connects TRBV7-2 to TRBJ1-1; the D gene is possibly TRBD1 (6 bases). V was shortened by 5 bases and J by 1 base, with 11 bases between the two germline ends. There are 14 residues in the CDR3. Germline V gives CDR1 SGHTA, CDR2 FQGNSA. This chain's CDR3 is CASSQTGGNTEAFF. In DNA form, the CDR3 reads TGTGCCAGCAGCCAGACAGGCGGGAACACTGAAGCTTTCTTT.

J is TRBJ2-7 and V is TRBV6-9; D gene uncertain. The V end was cut by 3 bases, the J end by 3 bases, with 9 bases between. Germline CDR1 is MNHGY and CDR2 is SVAAGI. The CDR3 runs 13 residues. The CDR3 loop reads CASSYPNYYEQYF. CDR3 nucleotides: TGTGCCAGCAGTTACCCTAATTACTACGAGCAGTACTTC.

This clone was counted a few times. V is TRBV3-1 (or the pseudogene TRBV3-2) and J is TRBJ2-3, with D unresolved. V was clipped by 3 bases and J by 6 bases, with 13 bases between them. This CDR3 has 14 residues. The germline gives CDR1 LGHDT, CDR2 YNNKEL (reference sequence). The CDR3 protein is CASSHPKGLDTQYF. The CDR3 bases are TGTGCCAGCAGCCACCCCAAGGGCCTGGATACGCAGTATTTT.

V is TRBV27 and J is TRBJ2-4, with D uncertain. With 6 bases removed from V and 8 bases from J, the gap between germline ends came to 11 bases. Germline CDR1 and CDR2: MNHEY and SMNVEV (reference sequence). The length of the CDR3 is 12 residues. In DNA, the CDR3 is TGTGCCAGCAGCCCTGCGAGAGACATTCAGTACTTC. Protein: CASSPARDIQYF.

The chain links TRBV11-2 to TRBJ1-6; TRBD1 is a possible D gene (5 bases). Trimming left V 1 base short and J 8 bases short, with 12 bases between. Looked up from germline, CDR1 is SGHAT and CDR2 is FQNNGV. The CDR3 spans 15 residues. The CDR3 spells CASSLVSGGDSPLHF. For the CDR3, the DNA is TGTGCCAGCAGCTTAGTGTCCGGGGGGGATTCACCCCTCCACTTT.

The chain employs TRBV2 and TRBJ2-3; TRBD2 matches 7 bases. The CDR3 contains 15 residues. Germline V CDR1 and CDR2: SNHLY, FYNNEI. Trimming took 4 bases from V and 0 from J; bases not matched to a gene: 4. The CDR3 here is CASSVGRGSTDTQYF. CDR3 DNA sequence: TGTGCCAGCAGTGTCGGGCGGGGGAGCACAGATACGCAGTATTTT. The variable domain in full, completed from reference TRBV2 and TRBJ2-3, reads EPEVTQTPSHQVTQMGQEVILRCVPISNHLYFYWYRQILGQKVEFLVSFYNNEISEKSEIFDDQFSVERPDGSNFTLKIRSTKLEDSAMYFCASSVGRGSTDTQYFGPGTRLTVL.

V and J are TRBV27 and TRBJ1-2, with a possible D match to TRBD1 (5 bases). Germline V gene data show CDR1 as MNHEY and CDR2 as SMNVEV (reference sequence). The CDR3 has 17 residues. Trimming cost V 5 bases and J 0 bases, with 19 bases left between them. CDR3 sequence (DNA): TGTGCCAGCAGTCCCTACCCAGGCGGACAAACTAACTATGGCTACACCTTC. This codes for CASSPYPGGQTNYGYTF.

The genes are TRBV12-3 or TRBV12-4 and TRBJ2-7; D is ambiguous. The CDR3 consists of 12 residues. V was pared by 4 bases and J by 6 bases, with 10 bases between. CDR3 DNA sequence: TGTGCCAGCAGTTGGGAAGGTGGCGAGCAGTACTTC. Translation gives CASSWEGGEQYF.

This clone was detected a few times. The chain uses TRBV7-2 and TRBJ2-1; the match to TRBD1 covers 11 bases. Trimming at V came to 4 bases and at J to 5 bases, leaving 13 bases not matched to a gene. Germline V CDR1 and CDR2: SGHTA, FQGNSA. The length of the CDR3 is 18 residues. This chain's CDR3 is CASSSLGRTGGYHNEQFF. CDR3 nucleotide sequence: TGTGCCAGCAGCTCCTTAGGTCGGACAGGGGGCTACCACAATGAGCAGTTCTTC.

V usage is TRBV3-1 (or the pseudogene TRBV3-2) and J usage is TRBJ1-2; no clear D gene. The germline V gene encodes CDR1 LGHDT and CDR2 YNNKEL (reference sequence). The V end lost 5 bases, the J end lost 8 bases, and 12 bases lay between the germline ends. The CDR3 sequence is 12 residues long. Written as DNA, the CDR3 is TGTGCCAGCAGCGGAGAACCATGGGGCTACACCTTC. Translation: CASSGEPWGYTF.

J is TRBJ1-1 and V is TRBV19; TRBD1 matches 10 bases. The CDR3 runs to 15 residues. The germline V gene encodes CDR1 LNHDA and CDR2 SQIVND (reference sequence). With 5 bases clipped from V and 1 base from J, the junction kept 4 bases outside the gene matches. The CDR3, as DNA: TGTGCCAGTAGTGACAGGGGGCGGGCGAACACTGAAGCTTTCTTT. It translates to CASSDRGRANTEAFF.

This clone showed up just once. The chain uses TRBV3-1 (or the pseudogene TRBV3-2) and TRBJ1-1, with D possibly being TRBD1 (5 bases). Per the germline V gene, CDR1 is LGHDT and CDR2 is YNNKEL (reference sequence). The CDR3 sequence is 14 residues long. Trimming removed 6 bases from V and 1 base from J, with 12 bases in between. This CDR3 is CASSAGVRNTEAFF. The CDR3 DNA reads as TGTGCCAGCAGTGCGGGGGTAAGGAACACTGAAGCTTTCTTT.

This clone has more than one count but fewer than ten. The chain has TRBV7-8 and TRBJ2-3; TRBD2 agrees at 10 bases. Trimming took 2 bases from V and 0 from J; bases not matched to a gene: 5. The CDR3 contains 17 residues. Germline V gives CDR1 SGHVS, CDR2 FQNEAQ. The CDR3 DNA sequence: TGTGCCAGCAGCTTATTTAGCGGGGGGTCTAGCACAGATACGCAGTATTTT. This sequence encodes CASSLFSGGSSTDTQYF.

The rearrangement joins TRBV5-5 to TRBJ1-4, with D hard to call. Germline V gives CDR1 SGHKS, CDR2 YYEKEE (reference sequence). Trimming shortened V by 2 bases and J by 0 bases, and 8 bases separated the two germline ends. The CDR3 is made up of 15 amino acids. In DNA form, the CDR3 reads TGTGCCAGCAGCTTCAGGTTTGCAACTAATGAAAAACTGTTTTTT. Amino acid sequence: CASSFRFATNEKLFF.

The chain couples TRBV12-3 or TRBV12-4 to TRBJ2-1; D may be TRBD2 (6 bases). The CDR3 totals 11 residues. V was pared by 6 bases and J by 10 bases, with 10 bases between. The CDR3 bases are TGTGCCAGCAGCTACGGGAGAGAGCAGTTCTTC. This sequence encodes CASSYGREQFF.

This chain uses TRBV30 with TRBJ1-5; D gene uncertain. CDR1 is GTSNPN, CDR2 SVGIG, per germline (reference sequence). V gave up 1 base and J gave up 11 bases, with 9 bases separating them. This CDR3 comprises 11 residues. The CDR3 is CAWSDGVTQHF. DNA of the CDR3: TGTGCCTGGAGTGACGGGGTGACCCAGCATTTT.

J is TRBJ2-7 and V is TRBV12-3 or TRBV12-4; D is undetermined. The CDR3 loop spans 13 amino acids. Trimming removed 5 bases at V and 3 bases at J, with 11 bases between. The CDR3 DNA reads as TGTGCCAGCAGTCCAAACTTGCGCTACGAGCAGTACTTC. It specifies CASSPNLRYEQYF.

CDR3 nucleotide sequence: TGTGCCAGCAGTGTACGGACAGGCTATTCACCCCTCCACTTT. This codes for CASSVRTGYSPLHF. The chain couples TRBV2 to TRBJ1-6, with 7 bases identical to TRBD1. The CDR3 extends over 14 amino acids. Germline values: CDR1 SNHLY, CDR2 FYNNEI. Trimming took 4 bases from V and 8 from J; bases not matched to a gene: 5.

The V call is TRBV6-1, the J call TRBJ2-3; D call uncertain. V shed 0 bases and J shed 2 bases, with 6 bases lying between them. CDR3 length equals 14 residues. The germline gives CDR1 MNHNS, CDR2 SASEGT. CDR3 DNA: TGTGCCAGCAGTGAAGCAGCAAACACAGATACGCAGTATTTT. Translation: CASSEAANTDTQYF.

J is TRBJ2-3 and V is TRBV7-3; possible D gene TRBD2, 7 bases. The germline V and J ends were trimmed by 2 bases and 0 bases, with 9 bases remaining between them. The CDR3 sequence is 15 residues long. CDR1 is SGHTA, CDR2 FQGTGA, per germline. Here the CDR3 DNA reads TGTGCCAGCAGCTTAGGGGGGGCTAGCACAGATACGCAGTATTTT. It translates to CASSLGGASTDTQYF. Full variable domain (missing parts from reference TRBV7-3 and TRBJ2-3): GAGVSQTPSNKVTEKGKYVELRCDPISGHTALYWYRQSLGQGPEFLIYFQGTGAADDSGLPNDRFFAVRPEGSVSTLKIQRTERGDSAVYLCASSLGGASTDTQYFGPGTRLTVL.

The chain has TRBV24-1 and TRBJ2-3; either TRBD1 or TRBD2 may fit D (5 bases each). Germline V CDR1 and CDR2: KGHDR, SFDVKD. Trimming took off 9 bases at V and 3 bases at J, with 15 bases between the two ends. The CDR3 runs 14 residues. The CDR3 sequence is CATDTGQGTDTQYF. The CDR3 nucleotides read TGTGCCACCGACACGGGGCAGGGTACAGATACGCAGTATTTT.

The chain employs TRBV23-1 and TRBJ2-7; 11 bases are shared with TRBD1. TRBV23-1 is labeled an ORF, and its function is uncertain. The CDR3 has 15 residues. The V segment lost 4 bases and the J segment 2 bases; nucleotides outside the gene matches: 4. The CDR3 DNA reads as TGCGCCAGCAGTCCCCGGGACAGGGGGACCTACGAGCAGTACTTC. As protein: CASSPRDRGTYEQYF.

The chain recombines TRBV14 with TRBJ1-3; no definite D call. The CDR3 has 17 residues. V gave up 6 bases and J gave up 2 bases, with 20 bases separating them. CDR1 and CDR2 from the germline V gene are SGHDN and FVKESK. CDR3 coding DNA: TGTGCCAGCAGTCCAAGAGCCAATCGGGCACCTGGAAACACCATATATTTT. Amino acids: CASSPRANRAPGNTIYF.